A selection of T cell receptor beta chains follows, all from one sample in a study of cytomegalovirus exposure and HLA in healthy donors. TCRdb's table, derived via immunoSEQ multiplex PCR, lists solely in-frame clones and lacks some. In the table there are over 65,000 clones, roughly 80% of which are singletons. Sequenced material: PBMCs. Receptor source: a man in his 60s in good health and CMV-seropositive. Both conserved end residues are trimmed from each CDR3. Fields, in order: J gene, V gene, CDR3 protein.

TRBJ2-4	TRBV7-9	ARQGSASQEVRAKNIQY
TRBJ2-7	TRBV13	ASSLPSGSEQY
TRBJ2-1	TRBV4-1	ASSQDGARSYNEQF
TRBJ1-2	TRBV5-5	ASSLVRGEDGYT
TRBJ2-3	TRBV18	ASSPRSPADTQY
TRBJ1-1	TRBV4-1	ASSQEVRATNTEAF
TRBJ1-5	TRBV7-9	APNGDQPQH
TRBJ1-5	TRBV19	ASSMTANQPQH
TRBJ2-1	TRBV27	ASSLLGGPGEQF
TRBJ2-1	TRBV7-8	ASSGRQGGEQF
TRBJ2-1	TRBV11-3	ASSSPGLAEQF
TRBJ1-2	TRBV4-2	ASSQDKQGFGYT
TRBJ2-7	TRBV7-9	ASSFGPDEQY
TRBJ2-1	TRBV5-4	ASARTGGNEQF
TRBJ1-2	TRBV7-9	ASSLDLGAGYGYT
TRBJ1-3	TRBV9	ASTGQAGNTIY